A single sample gave rise to the 12 T cell receptor beta chains below, sequenced in a study. TCRdb passed the 5' RACE reads through MiXCR, listing each CDR3 protein once. The sample records about 55,000 distinct CDR3 sequences, about a fifth being singletons. Treg sorting used a CD4+CD25+CD127-/low gate. The specimen was tumor-infiltrating Tregs sorted from the breast tumor. All receptors come from a female donor with breast cancer.

Note on this clonotype: A read error may be the cause here, since a much bigger clone is one base away. The conserved final phenylalanine or tryptophan is absent from the CDR3, which likely points to a read error. The chain couples TRBV7-2 to TRBJ1-2; no firm D call. Germline CDR1 SGHTA, CDR2 FQGNSA. This CDR3 contains 13 residues. Trimming took 1 base from V and 1 from J, leaving 4 bases between them. CDR3 in DNA: TGTGCCAGCAGCTTAGGATTTAACTATGGCTACACCCTC. Translating it yields CASSLGFNYGYTL.

As to this clonotype: An end of the junction differs from the germline gene, which may be a read error. V usage is TRBV7-2 and J usage is TRBJ2-5, with 14 bases fitting TRBD2. Germline V gene data show CDR1 as SGHTA and CDR2 as FQGNSA. CDR3 length: 15 residues. CDR3 loop: CAGSRTSGRQETQYF. The DNA for the CDR3 is TGTGCCGGCAGCCGGACTAGCGGGAGGCAAGAGACCCAGTACTTC. Drawing the rest from reference TRBV7-2 and TRBJ2-5, the complete variable domain is GAGVSQSPSNKVTEKGKDVELRCDPISGHTALYWYRQSLGQGLEFLIYFQGNSAPDKSGLPSDRFSAERTGGSVSTLTIQRTQQEDSAVYLCAGSRTSGRQETQYFGPGTRLLVL.

The rearrangement uses TRBV20-1 and TRBJ1-3; 8 nucleotides align to TRBD1. Germline CDR1 is DFQATT and CDR2 is SNEGSKA (reference sequence). V was clipped by 5 bases and J by 4 bases; unmatched bases: 4. CDR3 length equals 13 residues. CDR3 region: CSAPRGLGNTIYF. In DNA form, the CDR3 reads TGCAGTGCTCCCAGGGGGCTCGGAAACACCATATATTTT.

This clonotype was counted at least ten times. The V and J genes are TRBV6-2 or TRBV6-3 and TRBJ2-7; 12 nucleotides align to TRBD2. Unmatched junction bases numbered 1, after V lost 5 bases and J lost 2 bases. Germline-derived CDR1 and CDR2 are MNHEY and SVGEGT. The CDR3 covers 14 residues. In nucleotides, the CDR3 is TGTGCCAGCAGTAGACTAGCGGGAGCCTACGAGCAGTACTTC. Translating gives CASSRLAGAYEQYF.

This clonotype was detected ten times or more. The chain links TRBV7-2 to TRBJ1-2, with D uncertain. CDR3 size: 14 residues. Germline CDR1 SGHTA, CDR2 FQGNSA. The V end was cut by 3 bases, the J end by 4 bases, with 12 bases between. CDR3 region: CASSFRDTSYGYTF. The CDR3 nucleotides read TGTGCCAGCAGCTTCCGCGACACATCCTATGGCTACACCTTC.

This clonotype has at least ten counts. The rearrangement joins TRBV5-1 to TRBJ2-2; D not resolved. V shed 0 bases and J shed 6 bases, with 6 bases lying between them. CDR1 is SGHRS, CDR2 YFSETQ, per germline. The CDR3 consists of 13 residues. In DNA, the CDR3 is TGCGCCAGCAGCTTGGTACAGTCCGGGGAGCTGTTTTTT. It specifies CASSLVQSGELFF. Together with reference TRBV5-1 and TRBJ2-2, the CDR3 gives the full variable domain: KAGVTQTPRYLIKTRGQQVTLSCSPISGHRSVSWYQQTPGQGLQFLFEYFSETQRNKGNFPGRFSGRQFSNSRSEMNVSTLELGDSALYLCASSLVQSGELFFGEGSRLTVL.

This clonotype was picked up many times. V and J are TRBV29-1 and TRBJ2-1; D gene ambiguous. With 1 base removed from V and 8 bases from J, the gap between germline ends came to 12 bases. Germline CDR1 SQVTM, CDR2 ANQGSEA. The CDR3 is 13 residues long. The chain's CDR3 is CSVEVGIVDEQFF. CDR3 nucleotide sequence: TGCAGCGTTGAAGTTGGTATCGTCGATGAGCAGTTCTTC.

About this clonotype itself: A read error is possible here, since a much larger clone lies one base away. The chain employs TRBV20-1 and TRBJ1-3; no firm D call. The CDR3 is 14 residues long. Germline assignment: CDR1 DFQATT and CDR2 SNEGSKA (reference sequence). The CDR3 region has the DNA TGCAGTACTAGACTAGGGCTGCCAGGAAACACCATATATTTT. Translated, it gives CSTRLGLPGNTIYF.

This clonotype has ten or more counts. The chain links TRBV15 to TRBJ1-5; 9 nucleotides match TRBD1. Germline assignment: CDR1 LNHNV and CDR2 YYDKDF (reference sequence). V was pared by 5 bases and J by 3 bases, with 14 bases of the junction left unmatched. The CDR3 is made up of 18 amino acids. The CDR3 DNA follows: TGTGCCACCAGCGGTTACCCGGGACAGGGAATGGACAATCAGCCCCAGCATTTT. It translates to CATSGYPGQGMDNQPQHF.

This clonotype was observed a handful of times. This sequence joins TRBV20-1 and TRBJ2-7; 7 nucleotides align to TRBD2. CDR3 length: 14 amino acids. Per germline, CDR1 DFQATT and CDR2 SNEGSKA (reference sequence). V was clipped by 1 base and J by 2 bases; unmatched bases: 5. In DNA form, the CDR3 reads TGCAGTGCTAGAGTTGCGGGAGAGGCCTACGAGCAGTACTTC. Amino acid sequence: CSARVAGEAYEQYF.

Concerning this clonotype: A read error is possible here, since a much larger clone lies one base away. The chain uses TRBV4-1 and TRBJ1-2, with D unclear. The germline V gene has CDR1 MGHRA and CDR2 YSYEKL. This CDR3 comprises 14 residues. The DNA of the CDR3 is TGCGTCAGCAGCCGCCCGGGGTTTGTTTGGGGCTACACCTTC. It yields the protein CVSSRPGFVWGYTF.

The V and J genes are TRBV5-1 and TRBJ2-3, with D maybe TRBD2 (6 bases). Looked up from germline, CDR1 is SGHRS and CDR2 is YFSETQ. This CDR3 has 15 amino acids. Trimming pared 4 bases from V and 2 bases from J, leaving 14 bases between. In nucleotides, the CDR3 is TGCGCCAGCAGCGTGCGAGCGGGCCCCACAGATACGCAGTATTTT. Translating it yields CASSVRAGPTDTQYF.